Following are 32 T cell receptor beta chains from one sample sequenced in a study of blood T cell repertoires in COVID-19. Only in-frame clones appear in the TCRdb table, and some are missing; sequencing was by immunoSEQ multiplex PCR. In the table there are about 220,000 clones, roughly four fifths of which are singletons. Sequenced material: PBMCs or T cells enriched from blood (not recorded which). The origin of the receptors is a woman in her fifties or sixties who had recovered from COVID-19.

The rearrangement links TRBV25-1 to TRBJ1-4; TRBD1 aligns across 7 bases. Germline V gene lookup returns CDR1 MGHDK and CDR2 SYGVNS. CDR3 length: 16 residues. V trimming: 3 bases; J trimming: 0 bases; junction bases outside the gene matches: 4. In DNA form, the CDR3 reads TGTGCCAGCAGTGAGGGGGACAGTGCAACTAATGAAAAACTGTTTTTT. This codes for CASSEGDSATNEKLFF.

This chain connects TRBV10-2 to TRBJ1-1; tentatively, D is TRBD1 (6 bases). The V end was cut by 6 bases, the J end by 0 bases, with 8 bases between. The CDR3 is made up of 13 amino acids. Germline-derived CDR1 and CDR2 are WSHSY and SAAADI. As DNA, the CDR3 is TGCGCCAGCAGGACAGGAATGAACACTGAAGCTTTCTTT. Translation: CASRTGMNTEAFF.

The gene calls are TRBV28 and TRBJ1-5; 10 nucleotides match TRBD1. J was trimmed by 9 bases and V by 6 bases; bases with no gene match: 11. CDR1 is MDHEN and CDR2 is SYDVKM in the germline V gene. The CDR3 totals 15 residues. The CDR3 DNA reads as TGTGCCAGCAGATCCGGGACAGGGGCCTCATGGCCCCAGCATTTT. Amino acid sequence: CASRSGTGASWPQHF. The full variable domain, its missing parts supplied by reference TRBV28 and TRBJ1-5, is DVKVTQSSRYLVKRTGEKVFLECVQDMDHENMFWYRQDPGLGLRLIYFSYDVKMKEKGDIPEGYSVSREKKERFSLILESASTNQTSMYLCASRSGTGASWPQHFGDGTRLSIL.

V is TRBV5-1 and J is TRBJ2-1; 13 bases line up with TRBD2. The CDR3 has 16 residues. CDR1 and CDR2 (germline): SGHRS, YFSETQ. The junction had 8 bases not matched to a gene; V was cut back by 4 bases and J by 7 bases. This CDR3 is CASSLPGLAGRNEQFF. As DNA, the CDR3 is TGCGCCAGCAGCCTTCCGGGACTAGCGGGGAGGAATGAGCAGTTCTTC. Full variable domain (rest looked up from reference TRBV5-1 and TRBJ2-1): KAGVTQTPRYLIKTRGQQVTLSCSPISGHRSVSWYQQTPGQGLQFLFEYFSETQRNKGNFPGRFSGRQFSNSRSEMNVSTLELGDSALYLCASSLPGLAGRNEQFFGPGTRLTVL.

This chain connects TRBV19 to TRBJ2-7; no firm D call. The germline V gene encodes CDR1 LNHDA and CDR2 SQIVND (reference sequence). The CDR3 length is 14 residues. The V gene lost 4 bases and the J gene lost 3 bases, with 13 bases spanning the gap. The chain's CDR3 is CASSKNPLNYEQYF. DNA for the CDR3: TGTGCCAGTAGTAAGAACCCCCTAAACTACGAGCAGTACTTC. Full variable domain (outside the CDR3, taken from reference TRBV19 and TRBJ2-7): DGGITQSPKYLFRKEGQNVTLSCEQNLNHDAMYWYRQDPGQGLRLIYYSQIVNDFQKGDIAEGYSVSREKKESFPLTVTSAQKNPTAFYLCASSKNPLNYEQYFGPGTRLTVT.

This clone was seen only a few times. J is TRBJ1-6 and V is TRBV3-1 (or the pseudogene TRBV3-2); 9 nucleotides align to TRBD1. CDR3 length: 17 residues. The germline V gene encodes CDR1 LGHDT and CDR2 YNNKEL (reference sequence). V shed 6 bases, J shed 2 bases, and the junction held 8 bases outside the gene matches. The CDR3: CASSEEDRGPYNSPLHF. For the CDR3, the DNA is TGTGCCAGCAGTGAAGAGGACAGGGGTCCCTATAATTCACCCCTCCACTTT.

The chain uses TRBV7-9 and TRBJ2-2, with D perhaps TRBD2 (5 bases). V was cut by 2 bases and J by 4 bases, with 14 bases left in between. Germline CDR1 reads SEHNR; CDR2 reads FQNEAQ (reference sequence). CDR3 length equals 16 residues. CDR3: CASSLPSFEGTGELFF. CDR3 nucleotides: TGTGCCAGCAGCTTACCTAGCTTTGAAGGCACCGGGGAGCTGTTTTTT. The whole variable domain, remainder taken from reference TRBV7-9 and TRBJ2-2, is DTGVSQNPRHKITKRGQNVTFRCDPISEHNRLYWYRQTLGQGPEFLTYFQNEAQLEKSRLLSDRFSAERPKGSFSTLEIQRTEQGDSAMYLCASSLPSFEGTGELFFGEGSRLTVL.

The rearrangement uses TRBV6-2 or TRBV6-3 and TRBJ1-2; 7 bases line up with TRBD1. The CDR3 loop spans 13 amino acids. Unmatched junction bases numbered 3, after V lost 3 bases and J lost 5 bases. Germline CDR1 and CDR2: MNHEY and SVGEGT. This chain's CDR3 is CASSYQGQYGYTF. The DNA of the CDR3 is TGTGCCAGCAGTTATCAGGGACAGTATGGCTACACCTTC.

This clone was seen just once. This sequence joins TRBV7-9 and TRBJ1-1; D is unresolved. Between the trimmed V and J ends, which lost 1 base and 2 bases, there was a span of 5 bases. This CDR3 has 13 residues. The germline gives CDR1 SEHNR, CDR2 FQNEAQ (reference sequence). In DNA form, the CDR3 reads TGTGCCAGCAGCTTAGAGCATAACACTGAAGCTTTCTTT. This gives the protein CASSLEHNTEAFF.

V is TRBV9 and J is TRBJ1-6; D is possibly TRBD1 (5 bases). Germline V gene lookup returns CDR1 SGDLS and CDR2 YYNGEE. V was clipped by 4 bases and J by 9 bases, with 20 bases between them. CDR3 size: 16 residues. The CDR3 nucleotides are TGTGCCAGCAGCCCACAGGCCCGCCTGGGCGGTTCACCCCTCCACTTT. Translated, it gives CASSPQARLGGSPLHF.

The chain carries TRBV7-6 and TRBJ1-4, with 8 bases matching TRBD1. Trimming cost V 5 bases and J 0 bases; bases outside gene matches: 2. This CDR3 contains 15 residues. Germline CDR1 reads SGHVS; CDR2 reads FNYEAQ. The CDR3 bases are TGTGCCAGCAGCCAACAGGGGGCAACTAATGAAAAACTGTTTTTT. The encoded protein is CASSQQGATNEKLFF.

The chain couples TRBV7-9 to TRBJ1-1, with a weak D call TRBD1 (5 bases). This CDR3 is 14 amino acids long. Per germline, CDR1 SEHNR and CDR2 FQNEAQ (reference sequence). V was shortened by 4 bases and J by 5 bases, with 14 bases between the two germline ends. This CDR3 is CASSYSREGTEAFF. CDR3 sequence (DNA): TGTGCCAGCAGCTACAGCAGGGAAGGGACTGAAGCTTTCTTT.

This chain links TRBV19 with TRBJ1-5; weak D call: TRBD1 (5 bases). Looked up from germline, CDR1 is LNHDA and CDR2 is SQIVND (reference sequence). This CDR3 is 14 amino acids long. Between the trimmed V and J ends, which lost 3 bases and 7 bases, there was a span of 13 bases. The CDR3 sequence is CASSIQGLGQPQHF. The CDR3 DNA is TGTGCCAGTAGTATTCAGGGTCTCGGGCAGCCCCAGCATTTT. The full variable domain, completed using reference TRBV19 and TRBJ1-5, is DGGITQSPKYLFRKEGQNVTLSCEQNLNHDAMYWYRQDPGQGLRLIYYSQIVNDFQKGDIAEGYSVSREKKESFPLTVTSAQKNPTAFYLCASSIQGLGQPQHFGDGTRLSIL.

This clone was seen a few times. V usage is TRBV20-1 and J usage is TRBJ2-2; D is undetermined. From germline, CDR1 is DFQATT and CDR2 SNEGSKA (reference sequence). V lost 3 bases and J lost 4, with 9 bases in between. CDR3 length: 13 amino acids. Here the CDR3 DNA reads TGCAGTGCTAGTTACGAAGCCACCGGGGAGCTGTTTTTT. This translates into CSASYEATGELFF.

This sequence joins TRBV29-1 and TRBJ1-2; 9 nucleotides line up with TRBD1. The CDR3 spans 12 residues. Trimming took 4 bases from V and 8 from J; bases not matched to a gene: 5. Germline CDR1 and CDR2: SQVTM and ANQGSEA. The DNA for the CDR3 is TGCAGCGTTGGGGACAGGGTGAGAGGCTACACCTTC. Protein: CSVGDRVRGYTF.

This clone occurred a few times. J is TRBJ1-1 and V is TRBV7-9; 7 bases are shared with TRBD1. Trimming at V came to 4 bases and at J to 1 base, leaving 6 bases not matched to a gene. Germline V CDR1 and CDR2: SEHNR, FQNEAQ (reference sequence). The CDR3 has 15 residues. DNA of the CDR3: TGTGCCAGCAGCTCCTACAGGGGACGGAACACTGAAGCTTTCTTT. Translation: CASSSYRGRNTEAFF.

CDR3 DNA sequence: TGTGCCAGTAGTATGGGACAGACGGCCGAAACCATATATTTT. The encoded protein is CASSMGQTAETIYF. The chain combines TRBV19 with TRBJ1-3; TRBD1 agrees at 7 bases. Germline CDR1 is LNHDA and CDR2 is SQIVND (reference sequence). The CDR3 contains 14 residues. V was pared by 3 bases and J by 10 bases, with 9 bases of the junction left unmatched. Full variable domain (remainder filled in from reference TRBV19 and TRBJ1-3): DGGITQSPKYLFRKEGQNVTLSCEQNLNHDAMYWYRQDPGQGLRLIYYSQIVNDFQKGDIAEGYSVSREKKESFPLTVTSAQKNPTAFYLCASSMGQTAETIYFGEGSWLTVV.

The chain employs TRBV18 and TRBJ2-3; weak D call: TRBD1 (6 bases). The germline CDR1 and CDR2 sequences are KGHSH and LQKENI. V gave up 10 bases and J gave up 2 bases, with 13 bases separating them. CDR3 length equals 13 residues. CDR3 sequence (DNA): TGTGCCATTCCCACAGGGTACACAGATACGCAGTATTTT. Amino acids: CAIPTGYTDTQYF. Looking up the rest from reference TRBV18 and TRBJ2-3 gives the full variable domain: NAGVMQNPRHLVRRRGQEARLRCSPMKGHSHVYWYRQLPEEGLKFMVYLQKENIIDESGMPKERFSAEFPKEGPSILRIQQVVRGDSAAYFCAIPTGYTDTQYFGPGTRLTVL.

The rearrangement links TRBV7-2 to TRBJ2-7; D gene uncertain. Deletions cut 7 bases from V and 6 bases from J, with 22 bases between. The V gene's germline CDR1 is SGHTA and CDR2 FQGNSA. This CDR3 has 15 residues. The DNA of the CDR3 is TGTGCCAGCACCTCCCTCGGGTACACTTCACGCGAGCAGTACTTC. Protein sequence: CASTSLGYTSREQYF.

This clone appeared a single time. The CDR3 DNA is TGTGCCAGCAGGATCAGGACAGCGGAAGAGACCCAGTACTTC. Protein sequence: CASRIRTAEETQYF. V is TRBV2 and J is TRBJ2-5; possible D gene TRBD1, 6 bases. The V and J ends lost 6 bases and 3 bases respectively, with 14 bases between them. CDR1 SNHLY and CDR2 FYNNEI come from the germline V gene. This CDR3 region has 14 residues.

There are a few counts of this clone. V usage is TRBV3-1 (or the pseudogene TRBV3-2) and J usage is TRBJ1-4, with TRBD1 matching 7 bases. Unmatched junction bases numbered 7, after V lost 2 bases and J lost 7 bases. The CDR3 sequence is 15 residues long. CDR1 is LGHDT and CDR2 is YNNKEL in the germline V gene (reference sequence). Here the CDR3 DNA reads TGTGCCAGCAGCCAACCAGGGGGTTCAGGTGAAAAACTGTTTTTT. This gives the protein CASSQPGGSGEKLFF.

The chain carries TRBV13 and TRBJ1-3, with D uncertain. V lost 5 bases and J lost 1, with 9 bases in between. The germline CDR1 and CDR2 sequences are PRHDT and FYEKMQ (reference sequence). This CDR3 comprises 14 residues. The CDR3 sequence is CASSHSASGNTIYF. The CDR3 DNA reads as TGTGCCAGCAGCCACAGTGCGTCTGGAAACACCATATATTTT.

The sample holds one count of this clone. V usage is TRBV7-2 and J usage is TRBJ2-5; the D gene is possibly TRBD2 (6 bases). Trimming removed 4 bases at V and 1 base at J, with 13 bases between. Germline V gene data show CDR1 as SGHTA and CDR2 as FQGNSA. This CDR3 spans 15 amino acids. The CDR3 loop is CASSSLGTPQETQYF. The DNA for the CDR3 is TGTGCCAGCAGCTCACTCGGGACTCCCCAAGAGACCCAGTACTTC.

This clone has a single count. The chain employs TRBV6-5 and TRBJ1-2, with TRBD1 identical over 7 bases. Unmatched junction bases numbered 5, after V lost 4 bases and J lost 6 bases. Germline lookup yields CDR1 MNHEY and CDR2 SVGAGI. The CDR3 is 13 amino acids. CDR3 DNA: TGTGCCAGCAGTTCGGACAGGCGCGATGGCTACACCTTC. It is translated as CASSSDRRDGYTF.

The genes are TRBV6-5 and TRBJ1-2; 7 positions match TRBD1. Germline CDR1 MNHEY, CDR2 SVGAGI. The ends lost 8 bases at V and 6 bases at J; junction bases unmatched: 15. This CDR3 has 15 residues. The CDR3 DNA sequence: TGTGCCAGCGGATCCGCCTGGACAGGAAACCATGGCTACACCTTC. This encodes CASGSAWTGNHGYTF.

The chain uses TRBV15 and TRBJ1-3, with a possible D match to TRBD1 (5 bases). V lost 7 bases, J lost 4 bases, and 20 bases lay in between. The length of the CDR3 is 16 residues. Germline V gives CDR1 LNHNV, CDR2 YYDKDF (reference sequence). CDR3 nucleotide sequence: TGTGCCACCACCCTTAAAGGGGCGTGGGAAGGAAACACCATATATTTT. It specifies CATTLKGAWEGNTIYF.

Details on this clone: Other DNA sequences in this specimen translate into the identical CDR3. This chain connects TRBV7-9 to TRBJ1-4, with D unclear. This CDR3 region has 12 residues. Trimming took 5 bases from V and 7 from J, leaving 8 bases between them. The germline V gene encodes CDR1 SEHNR and CDR2 FQNEAQ (reference sequence). The CDR3 here is CASSLSGEKLFF. The CDR3 nucleotides are TGTGCCAGCAGCCTTAGTGGTGAAAAACTGTTTTTT.

V usage is TRBV7-2 and J usage is TRBJ2-7; TRBD2 aligns across 8 bases. The CDR3 has 14 amino acids. The V and J ends lost 7 bases and 1 base, in that order; junction bases with no gene match: 6. Looked up from germline, CDR1 is SGHTA and CDR2 is FQGNSA. The CDR3 is CASTTLAGSYEQYF. CDR3 in DNA: TGTGCCAGCACCACTTTAGCGGGGTCCTACGAGCAGTACTTC. The whole variable domain, remainder taken from reference TRBV7-2 and TRBJ2-7, is GAGVSQSPSNKVTEKGKDVELRCDPISGHTALYWYRQSLGQGLEFLIYFQGNSAPDKSGLPSDRFSAERTGGSVSTLTIQRTQQEDSAVYLCASTTLAGSYEQYFGPGTRLTVT.

This clone was found once. The chain links TRBV11-2 to TRBJ2-1; 8 bases agree with TRBD2. The CDR3 totals 16 residues. Trimming removed 0 bases from V and 7 bases from J; junction bases left unmatched: 8. Per the germline V gene, CDR1 is SGHAT and CDR2 is FQNNGV. The CDR3 region has the DNA TGTGCCAGCAGCTTAGACGTCACTAGCGGCCGTAATGAGCAGTTCTTC. It translates to CASSLDVTSGRNEQFF.

V and J are TRBV7-3 and TRBJ2-5; the D gene is possibly TRBD2 (6 bases). The V gene's germline CDR1 is SGHTA and CDR2 FQGTGA. V dropped 4 bases and J dropped 2 bases, with 11 bases sitting between them. There are 14 residues in the CDR3. This CDR3 reads CASSSRGNQETQYF. Here the CDR3 DNA reads TGTGCCAGCAGCTCGCGGGGAAATCAAGAGACCCAGTACTTC.

The chain carries TRBV29-1 and TRBJ2-7; 10 bases are shared with TRBD2. The CDR3 totals 14 residues. J gave up 5 bases and V 3 bases, and 7 bases lay outside the gene matches. CDR1 and CDR2 from the germline V gene are SQVTM and ANQGSEA. CDR3 protein: CSVEVLAGVHEQYF. The CDR3 DNA sequence: TGCAGCGTTGAGGTGCTAGCGGGAGTGCACGAGCAGTACTTC.

CDR3 residues: CASRTTGGQETQYF. As DNA, the CDR3 is TGTGCCAGCAGGACGACAGGGGGCCAAGAGACCCAGTACTTC. The chain joins TRBV7-9 to TRBJ2-5; 9 bases match TRBD1. The ends lost 6 bases at V and 1 base at J; junction bases unmatched: 3. Per the germline V gene, CDR1 is SEHNR and CDR2 is FQNEAQ (reference sequence). The CDR3 loop spans 14 amino acids.